This T cell receptor (beta chain) was found in a study of blood T cell repertoires in COVID-19. The wider study: Acute-phase and convalescent COVID-19 samples originated in the United States, Italy and Spain. PBMCs, B-cell-depleted T cells, or T cells provided the cDNA or gDNA that made up the material.

The length of the CDR3 is 15 residues. With 4 bases clipped from V and 5 bases from J, the junction kept 8 bases outside the gene matches. Germline V gives CDR1 SEHNR, CDR2 FQNEAQ (reference sequence). This clone appeared a few times. Enrolment of Seattle patients took place during active infection, and they were followed longitudinally. Under the authors' procedure: From reference gene primer amplification, estimates of nucleated cell counts were derived. The table came from immunoSEQ multiplex PCR; TCRdb's copy has only in-frame clones and leaves some out. The V and J calls and clone size are taken from that table; D and trimming were inferred from the DNA. The sample contains 350,000 to 400,000 clones, roughly 90% of which appear only once.

The specimen sequenced was peripheral blood. The clonotype was recovered from a young woman with COVID-19, enrolled during active disease. V is TRBV7-9 and J is TRBJ2-1, with 7 bases aligning to TRBD1. The CDR3 bases are TGTGCCAGCAGCTACCCGGGACAGAAACACAATGAGCAGTTCTTC. Its protein product is CASSYPGQKHNEQFF.